Shown below are 21 T cell receptor beta chains from a single sample sequenced in a study of OX40 agonist ivuxolimab in advanced cancers. Libraries were prepared by immunoSEQ multiplex PCR; TCRdb keeps only in-frame clonotypes and omits some of them. The sample yields around 76,000 clones, roughly 85% seen once. The sample in question was CD4+ or CD8+ T cells sorted from blood, obtained in a trial of the OX40 agonist ivuxolimab. The receptors derive from an adult with an advanced solid tumor such as melanoma, head and neck, liver or kidney cancer.

The chain joins TRBV30 to TRBJ2-5, with D possibly being TRBD2 (5 bases). Germline assignment: CDR1 GTSNPN and CDR2 SVGIG (reference sequence). V was pared by 3 bases and J by 0 bases, with 8 bases between. The CDR3 spans 13 residues. The CDR3 DNA follows: TGTGCCTGGAGCTCGGGGTACCAAGAGACCCAGTACTTC. Residues: CAWSSGYQETQYF.

The CDR3 loop reads CASSETGTANTEAFF. The CDR3 DNA sequence: TGTGCCAGCAGTGAGACCGGGACAGCGAACACTGAAGCTTTCTTT. The genes are TRBV6-1 and TRBJ1-1; 7 bases map to TRBD1. V shed 3 bases, J shed 1 base, and the junction held 5 bases outside the gene matches. The CDR3 is 15 residues long. Germline V gives CDR1 MNHNS, CDR2 SASEGT.

In its sample, this clone was seen a few times. CDR3 coding DNA: TGTGCCAGCAGCGTAGTTGCGGGGGCGAGCACAGATACGCAGTATTTT. Amino acid sequence: CASSVVAGASTDTQYF. The chain carries TRBV9 and TRBJ2-3; a weak D match, TRBD2 (7 bases). Germline lookup yields CDR1 SGDLS and CDR2 YYNGEE. V was clipped by 0 bases and J by 0 bases, with 11 bases between them. This CDR3 has 16 amino acids.

This clone occurred a few times. The CDR3 nucleotides are TGTGCCAGCTCCCCCTCCGGGGAACAGCCCCAGCATTTT. It yields the protein CASSPSGEQPQHF. The V call is TRBV18, the J call TRBJ1-5, with unresolved D. V was pared by 6 bases and J by 7 bases, with 13 bases between. Looked up from germline, CDR1 is KGHSH and CDR2 is LQKENI. This CDR3 contains 13 residues.

The J gene is TRBJ1-5, the V gene TRBV11-3; TRBD1 might be the D (6 bases). There are 13 residues in the CDR3. Looked up from germline, CDR1 is SGHNT and CDR2 is YENEEA. The V end was cut by 6 bases, the J end by 6 bases, with 12 bases between. CDR3 protein: CASRVQGPQPQHF. Here the CDR3 DNA reads TGTGCCAGCAGGGTACAGGGACCTCAGCCCCAGCATTTT. Drawing the rest from reference TRBV11-3 and TRBJ1-5, the complete variable domain is EAGVVQSPRYKIIEKKQPVAFWCNPISGHNTLYWYLQNLGQGPELLIRYENEEAVDDSQLPKDRFSAERLKGVDSTLKIQPAELGDSAVYLCASRVQGPQPQHFGDGTRLSIL.

The J gene is TRBJ2-3, the V gene TRBV7-9; D may be TRBD2 (5 bases). The CDR3 length is 16 residues. Germline CDR1 is SEHNR and CDR2 is FQNEAQ (reference sequence). V dropped 0 bases and J dropped 4 bases, with 14 bases sitting between them. The CDR3 DNA sequence: TGTGCCAGCAGCTTAGCGTCCCGGGGAGAGGCAGATACGCAGTATTTT. Its translation is CASSLASRGEADTQYF.

The chain combines TRBV19 with TRBJ1-2, with D unresolved. CDR3 length equals 13 residues. Trimming left V 5 bases short and J 3 bases short, with 10 bases between. Per the germline V gene, CDR1 is LNHDA and CDR2 is SQIVND (reference sequence). The CDR3 protein is CASSPHEDYGYTF. CDR3 coding DNA: TGTGCCAGTAGTCCTCACGAAGACTATGGCTACACCTTC.

CDR3 sequence: CASSLGRTEAFF. DNA of the CDR3: TGTGCCAGCAGTTTAGGACGAACTGAAGCTTTCTTT. The chain uses TRBV28 and TRBJ1-1; the D is unclear. CDR3 length: 12 amino acids. The germline gives CDR1 MDHEN, CDR2 SYDVKM. V was clipped by 2 bases and J by 5 bases, with 6 bases between them. Full variable domain (remainder filled in from reference TRBV28 and TRBJ1-1): DVKVTQSSRYLVKRTGEKVFLECVQDMDHENMFWYRQDPGLGLRLIYFSYDVKMKEKGDIPEGYSVSREKKERFSLILESASTNQTSMYLCASSLGRTEAFFGQGTRLTVV.

This clone occurred once. This rearrangement joins TRBV19 to TRBJ1-6, with D perhaps TRBD1 (5 bases). Trimming took off 3 bases at V and 0 bases at J, with 18 bases between the two ends. The germline CDR1 and CDR2 sequences are LNHDA and SQIVND (reference sequence). The CDR3 extends over 19 amino acids. The CDR3 DNA is TGTGCCAGTAGTATTGGGGCAGTCTGGTGGAGCTCCTATAATTCACCCCTCCACTTT. This codes for CASSIGAVWWSSYNSPLHF.

This chain connects TRBV18 to TRBJ2-1; 14 bases map to TRBD2. CDR3 length: 18 amino acids. The germline V gene encodes CDR1 KGHSH and CDR2 LQKENI. J lost 7 bases, V lost 3 bases, and 11 bases had no gene match. CDR3 in DNA: TGTGCCAGCTCACCCGGGACTAGCGGGGGCCCAAGTAGTAATGAGCAGTTCTTC. Amino acids: CASSPGTSGGPSSNEQFF.

Written as DNA, the CDR3 is TGTGCCAGTAGTACGGGGGGGCCGAACACCGGGGAGCTGTTTTTT. The encoded protein is CASSTGGPNTGELFF. The gene calls are TRBV19 and TRBJ2-2, with TRBD2 identical over 8 bases. Germline trimming cut 4 bases from V and 0 bases from J; bases unmatched to any gene: 1. The germline gives CDR1 LNHDA, CDR2 SQIVND (reference sequence). The CDR3 spans 15 residues.

The chain carries TRBV5-1 and TRBJ1-1; maybe TRBD1 (5 bases). The CDR3 runs to 15 residues. Germline CDR1 SGHRS, CDR2 YFSETQ. Trimming took off 1 base at V and 5 bases at J, with 15 bases between the two ends. The CDR3, as DNA: TGCGCCAGCAGCTTGTCTCAGGGTCGGTATACTGAAGCTTTCTTT. Encoded protein: CASSLSQGRYTEAFF.

The table lists this clone with a few counts. CDR3 sequence: CASSLVRNTNTEAFF. CDR3 nucleotide sequence: TGTGCCAGCAGCTTAGTGCGGAATACGAACACTGAAGCTTTCTTT. The chain employs TRBV11-2 and TRBJ1-1; D call uncertain. Germline CDR1 SGHAT, CDR2 FQNNGV. This CDR3 comprises 15 residues. V was clipped by 1 base and J by 1 base, with 10 bases between them.

This chain connects TRBV2 to TRBJ2-3; D possibly corresponds to TRBD2 (6 bases). V was cut by 6 bases and J by 1 base, with 17 bases left in between. The germline V gene encodes CDR1 SNHLY and CDR2 FYNNEI. The CDR3 has 16 amino acids. The CDR3 here is CASSPGLSARTDTQYF. In nucleotides, the CDR3 is TGTGCCAGCAGCCCCGGACTATCGGCCCGCACAGATACGCAGTATTTT.

V gene TRBV19 combines with J gene TRBJ1-4, with a weak D call TRBD1 (5 bases). There are 16 residues in the CDR3. Germline CDR1 and CDR2: LNHDA and SQIVND (reference sequence). The V gene lost 6 bases and the J gene lost 0 bases, with 14 bases spanning the gap. The CDR3 protein is CASSQQGTTTNEKLFF. The CDR3 nucleotides read TGTGCCAGTAGCCAGCAGGGAACAACAACTAATGAAAAACTGTTTTTT.

This clone was seen a few times. The chain carries TRBV15 and TRBJ2-1; D not certain. The germline gives CDR1 LNHNV, CDR2 YYDKDF (reference sequence). V was cut by 2 bases and J by 7 bases, with 12 bases left in between. CDR3 length: 14 amino acids. The CDR3 sequence: CATSRQETRNEQFF. DNA for the CDR3: TGTGCCACCAGCAGACAAGAAACCCGGAATGAGCAGTTCTTC. The whole variable domain, filled in from reference TRBV15 and TRBJ2-1, reads DAMVIQNPRYQVTQFGKPVTLSCSQTLNHNVMYWYQQKSSQAPKLLFHYYDKDFNNEADTPDNFQSRRPNTSFCFLDIRSPGLGDTAMYLCATSRQETRNEQFFGPGTRLTVL.

This rearrangement joins TRBV6-1 to TRBJ1-1; D is undetermined. Germline V gene sequence: CDR1 MNHNS, CDR2 SASEGT. The CDR3 is made up of 15 amino acids. The V end was cut by 0 bases, the J end by 3 bases, with 11 bases between. The CDR3 protein is CASSEAQHRYTEAFF. CDR3 in DNA: TGTGCCAGCAGTGAAGCCCAACACAGATACACTGAAGCTTTCTTT.

The gene calls are TRBV15 and TRBJ1-4; TRBD1 matches at 8 bases. Germline CDR1 LNHNV, CDR2 YYDKDF (reference sequence). CDR3 length equals 14 residues. V shed 2 bases, J shed 8 bases, and the junction held 4 bases outside the gene matches. CDR3 residues: CATSRQGAREKLFF. The CDR3 DNA reads as TGTGCCACCAGCAGACAGGGGGCTCGAGAAAAACTGTTTTTT.

The chain employs TRBV6-1 and TRBJ1-2, with 7 nucleotides matching TRBD1. V dropped 1 base and J dropped 5; count of bases not matched to a gene: 4. CDR3 length: 14 amino acids. CDR1 is MNHNS, CDR2 SASEGT, per germline. Here the CDR3 reads CASSEVDREYGYTF. CDR3 DNA: TGTGCCAGCAGTGAAGTTGACAGGGAATATGGCTACACCTTC.

The chain joins TRBV20-1 to TRBJ1-2, with D maybe TRBD1 (5 bases). Trimming left V 5 bases short and J 6 bases short, with 10 bases between. Germline assignment: CDR1 DFQATT and CDR2 SNEGSKA (reference sequence). The CDR3 has 11 residues. The CDR3 protein is CSAQGGNGYTF. The CDR3 DNA follows: TGCAGTGCTCAGGGCGGTAATGGCTACACCTTC.

The gene calls are TRBV2 and TRBJ2-3; D possibly corresponds to TRBD2 (6 bases). Deletions cut 6 bases from V and 3 bases from J, with 10 bases between. The CDR3 covers 13 residues. The germline CDR1 and CDR2 sequences are SNHLY and FYNNEI. The CDR3 reads CASSAGTTDTQYF. The CDR3 DNA reads TGTGCCAGCAGCGCCGGGACTACAGATACGCAGTATTTT.